This T cell receptor beta chain was sequenced in a study of PD-1 blockade in classical Hodgkin lymphoma. Study observations and caveats: Repertoire difference causes, possibly disease activity or prior therapy, remain undefined. Newly diagnosed patients reportedly trailed healthy donors in baseline TCR diversity. With CD4+ cells, TCR diversity rose significantly by C4D1, but not with CD8+ cells. Nivolumab initiation under 1 year post-ASCT meant exclusion.

Concerning this clone itself: Its antigen remains unidentified.

The patients all showed relapse after autologous stem cell transplantation, while their brentuximab vedotin exposure varied. Starting with thawed PBMCs, CD4+ T cells were purified by magnetic negative selection. Assay: immunoSEQ multiplex PCR; the TCRdb copy retains only in-frame clones and omits some. Altogether 30,000 to 35,000 clones are present, approximately 90% being singletons, with the ten largest covering 0.2% to 0.3%. The CDR3 is made up of 17 amino acids. V lost 0 bases to trimming and J lost 0 bases, with 15 bases between them. Germline lookup yields CDR1 SGHAT and CDR2 FQNNGV. The sequenced sample was CD4+ T cells from blood, obtained at baseline. The V call is TRBV11-2, the J call TRBJ2-7, with no clear D. This TCR was sampled from a human donor with classical Hodgkin lymphoma. The CDR3 DNA sequence: TGTGCCAGCAGCTTAGATCAGTCGGCCGCAGGCTCCTACGAGCAGTACTTC. Protein sequence: CASSLDQSAAGSYEQYF.